The subject of this entry is one T cell receptor beta chain. Its target is not known. Treatment given: oral pan-JAK inhibitor, 5-10 mg twice daily. This entry comes from a study of CD8+ T cells in alopecia areata. Study findings and constraints: With one nonresponder, baseline CD8+ expansion's link to response remains uncertain. Treatment with tofacitinib significantly lowered scalp clonality and reduced expanded CD8+ clones among the top 100.

TCR sequencing used cDNA made by reverse transcription of extracted RNA. Repertoires were generated with immunoSEQ multiplex PCR, while TCRdb's copy carries only in-frame clones and drops some. Seen here are over 150,000 clones, about 60% observed once, and the top ten hold approximately 3.4%. Between the trimmed V and J ends, which lost 3 bases and 6 bases, there was a span of 6 bases. The CDR3 extends over 11 amino acids. Germline assignment: CDR1 GTSNPN and CDR2 SVGIG (reference sequence). The sequencing used CD4+ T cells sorted from blood, collected at week 4, from a patient treated with tofacitinib. The chain employs TRBV30 and TRBJ2-1; D not certain. This TCR was sampled from a human donor with alopecia areata. CDR3 nucleotides: TGTGCCTGGAGCCAACGCAATGAGCAGTTCTTC. It codes for CAWSQRNEQFF.